The 15 T cell receptor beta chains given below trace back to one sample, sequenced in a study of T cell responses to AZD1222 COVID-19 vaccine. The method was immunoSEQ multiplex PCR; TCRdb's version includes in-frame clones alone and lacks a portion of them. The table shows tens of thousands of clones, with nearly 90% occurring only once. The sequences come from peripheral blood, collected on day 0 of AZD1222 vaccination. Source of these receptors: an adult in good health.

The gene calls are TRBV11-2 and TRBJ1-1; a possible D gene is TRBD1 (5 bases). V lost 1 base and J lost 7, with 13 bases in between. Germline CDR1 and CDR2: SGHAT and FQNNGV. The CDR3 runs 14 residues. As DNA, the CDR3 is TGTGCCAGCAGCTTAGCCCTCGGGACCGTTGAAGCTTTCTTT. This translates into CASSLALGTVEAFF.

V usage is TRBV9 and J usage is TRBJ2-3, with TRBD2 identical over 10 bases. Germline V gene data show CDR1 as SGDLS and CDR2 as YYNGEE. Unmatched junction bases numbered 2, after V lost 2 bases and J lost 2 bases. CDR3 size: 15 residues. CDR3 DNA: TGTGCCAGCAGCGTCCTAGCGGGGGTCACAGATACGCAGTATTTT. Its translation is CASSVLAGVTDTQYF.

The genes are TRBV24-1 and TRBJ2-3; 11 positions match TRBD1. The CDR3 totals 16 residues. With V trimmed by 5 bases and J by 4 bases, 7 bases remained unmatched. Germline CDR1 and CDR2: KGHDR and SFDVKD. CDR3 DNA sequence: TGTGCCACCAGTGCCACGGGACAGGGGGTGCCAGATACGCAGTATTTT. Residues: CATSATGQGVPDTQYF.

This clone came up once. The chain recombines TRBV9 with TRBJ2-3, with D uncertain. Trimming took 3 bases from V and 3 from J, leaving 2 bases between them. CDR1 is SGDLS, CDR2 YYNGEE, per germline. This CDR3 spans 11 amino acids. CDR3 coding DNA: TGTGCCAGCAGCGCGACAGATACGCAGTATTTT. As protein: CASSATDTQYF.

The chain uses TRBV10-2 and TRBJ1-5; 11 bases agree with TRBD1. This CDR3 is 17 amino acids long. V was pared by 5 bases and J by 7 bases, with 13 bases of the junction left unmatched. CDR1 WSHSY and CDR2 SAAADI come from the germline V gene. CDR3 coding DNA: TGCGCCAGCAGTCCTCATCCTTTGGACAGGGGGCACCAGCCCCAGCATTTT. Its translation is CASSPHPLDRGHQPQHF.

The chain uses TRBV14 and TRBJ1-3; no definite D call. The CDR3 has 13 amino acids. Germline CDR1 is SGHDN and CDR2 is FVKESK. The V gene lost 4 bases and the J gene lost 0 bases, with 4 bases spanning the gap. The CDR3 sequence is CASSPNSGNTIYF. CDR3 DNA: TGTGCCAGCAGCCCAAACTCTGGAAACACCATATATTTT.

In this sample, this clone turned up once. This sequence joins TRBV18 and TRBJ2-5; no clear D gene. V dropped 4 bases and J dropped 1 base, with 1 base sitting between them. The germline CDR1 and CDR2 sequences are KGHSH and LQKENI. This CDR3 is 11 amino acids long. The chain's CDR3 is CASSRQETQYF. In DNA, the CDR3 is TGTGCCAGCTCACGCCAAGAGACCCAGTACTTC.

The rearrangement links TRBV5-6 to TRBJ2-7; no clear D gene. Trimming left V 1 base short and J 5 bases short, with 4 bases between. CDR3 length equals 11 residues. CDR1 and CDR2 (germline): SGHDT, YYEEEE. In DNA form, the CDR3 reads TGTGCCAGCAGCTTGTTCAACGAGCAGTACTTC. Amino acids: CASSLFNEQYF.

The V gene is TRBV7-3, the J gene TRBJ2-1; 12 bases map to TRBD1. This CDR3 spans 19 amino acids. CDR1 is SGHTA and CDR2 is FQGTGA in the germline V gene. Unmatched junction bases numbered 10, after V lost 4 bases and J lost 0 bases. The CDR3 nucleotides are TGTGCCAGCAGCTGGACCGGGACAGGGGGCGCGAGCTCCTACAATGAGCAGTTCTTC. This translates into CASSWTGTGGASSYNEQFF.

The chain has TRBV7-9 and TRBJ2-2; 11 bases fit TRBD2. J was trimmed by 4 bases and V by 3 bases; bases with no gene match: 1. CDR1 and CDR2 from the germline V gene are SEHNR and FQNEAQ (reference sequence). The CDR3 covers 15 residues. The CDR3 reads CASSFSGRGTGELFF. In nucleotides, the CDR3 is TGTGCCAGCAGCTTTAGCGGGAGGGGCACCGGGGAGCTGTTTTTT.

J is TRBJ2-3 and V is TRBV10-1; TRBD1 matches at 8 bases. Germline CDR1 reads WNHNN; CDR2 reads SYGVQD (reference sequence). The length of the CDR3 is 17 residues. Trimming took 2 bases from V and 3 from J; bases not matched to a gene: 10. The CDR3 protein is CASSETLPGQATDTQYF. Written as DNA, the CDR3 is TGCGCCAGCAGTGAGACCCTCCCGGGACAGGCTACAGATACGCAGTATTTT.

J is TRBJ2-2 and V is TRBV4-1; 8 bases are a match to TRBD2. The CDR3 is 19 amino acids. V shed 4 bases, J shed 5 bases, and the junction held 18 bases outside the gene matches. Germline V lookup: CDR1 MGHRA, CDR2 YSYEKL. The DNA of the CDR3 is TGCGCCAGCAGCCGATCATGGGTAGCGGGACCCGGCGGAACCGGGGAGCTGTTTTTT. It yields the protein CASSRSWVAGPGGTGELFF.

The gene calls are TRBV30 and TRBJ1-3; D unresolved. V lost 0 bases, J lost 7 bases, and 7 bases lay in between. The length of the CDR3 is 12 residues. CDR1 is GTSNPN and CDR2 is SVGIG in the germline V gene (reference sequence). CDR3 region: CAWSVRSNTIYF. The CDR3 DNA reads as TGTGCCTGGAGTGTACGCTCCAACACCATATATTTT.

The chain employs TRBV6-4 and TRBJ1-1; D is uncertain. V lost 6 bases and J lost 1, with 9 bases in between. The CDR3 has 13 residues. CDR1 is MRHNA, CDR2 SNTAGT, per germline. In nucleotides, the CDR3 is TGTGCCAGCAGAGATAAGGGGAACACTGAAGCTTTCTTT. Amino acid sequence: CASRDKGNTEAFF.

This chain joins TRBV13 and TRBJ1-1; 9 bases align to TRBD1. CDR3 length equals 15 residues. CDR1 is PRHDT and CDR2 is FYEKMQ in the germline V gene (reference sequence). The ends lost 1 base at V and 1 base at J; junction bases unmatched: 1. The CDR3 DNA reads as TGTGCCAGCAGCTTAGTGGGACAGGGGAACACTGAAGCTTTCTTT. It codes for CASSLVGQGNTEAFF.